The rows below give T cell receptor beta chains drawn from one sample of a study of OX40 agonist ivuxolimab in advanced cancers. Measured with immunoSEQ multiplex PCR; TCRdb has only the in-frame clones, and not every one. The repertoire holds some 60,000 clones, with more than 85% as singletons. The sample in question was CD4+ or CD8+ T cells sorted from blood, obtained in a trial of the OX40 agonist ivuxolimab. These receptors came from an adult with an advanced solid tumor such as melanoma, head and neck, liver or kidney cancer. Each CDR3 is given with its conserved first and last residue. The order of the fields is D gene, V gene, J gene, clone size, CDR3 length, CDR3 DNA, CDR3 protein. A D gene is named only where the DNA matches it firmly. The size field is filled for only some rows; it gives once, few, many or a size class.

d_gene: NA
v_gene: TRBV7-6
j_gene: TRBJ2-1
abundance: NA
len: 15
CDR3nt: TGTGCCAGCAGCTTAGACAGGGATCCCTACAATGAGCAGTTCTTC
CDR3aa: CASSLDRDPYNEQFF

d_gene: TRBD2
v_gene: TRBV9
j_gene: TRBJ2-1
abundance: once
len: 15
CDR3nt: TGTGCCAGCAGCTCATATAGCGGGGGGCCCGAGGAGCAGTTCTTC
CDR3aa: CASSSYSGGPEEQFF

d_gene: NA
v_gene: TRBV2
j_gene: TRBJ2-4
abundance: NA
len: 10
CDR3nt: TGTGCCAGCAGTGAAGGCATTCAGTACTTC
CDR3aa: CASSEGIQYF

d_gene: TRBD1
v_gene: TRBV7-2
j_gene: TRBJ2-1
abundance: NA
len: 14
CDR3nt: TGTGCCAGCAGCTTCCGGGACAGTCGAGGTGAGCAGTTCTTC
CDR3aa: CASSFRDSRGEQFF

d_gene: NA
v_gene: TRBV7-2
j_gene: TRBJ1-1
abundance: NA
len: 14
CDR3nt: TGTGCCAGCAGGTCCGGGACACCCCACACTGAAGCTTTCTTT
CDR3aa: CASRSGTPHTEAFF

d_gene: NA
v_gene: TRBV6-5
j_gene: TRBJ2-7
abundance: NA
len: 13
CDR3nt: TGTGCCAGCAGGGGGAACTTCAGGGACGAGCAGTACTTC
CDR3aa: CASRGNFRDEQYF

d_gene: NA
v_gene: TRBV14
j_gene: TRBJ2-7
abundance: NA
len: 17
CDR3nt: TGTGCCAGCAGCCCAGGCTTAGGGGTCCCTAGGGCCTACGAGCAGTACTTC
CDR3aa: CASSPGLGVPRAYEQYF

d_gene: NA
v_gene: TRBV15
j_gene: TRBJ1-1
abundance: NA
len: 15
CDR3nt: TGTGCCACCGTACCGTGGACCGCAAAAGGGACTGAAGCTTTCTTT
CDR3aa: CATVPWTAKGTEAFF

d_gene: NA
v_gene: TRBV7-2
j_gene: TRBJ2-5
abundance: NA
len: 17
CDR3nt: TGTGCCAGCAGCCGCCCTCCCAAGGGGGTGAATCAAGAGACCCAGTACTTC
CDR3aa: CASSRPPKGVNQETQYF

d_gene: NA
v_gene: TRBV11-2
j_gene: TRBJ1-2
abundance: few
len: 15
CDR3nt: TGTGCCAGCAGCTTAGGATTGTCAGGGTCGGACGGCTACACCTTC
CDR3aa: CASSLGLSGSDGYTF

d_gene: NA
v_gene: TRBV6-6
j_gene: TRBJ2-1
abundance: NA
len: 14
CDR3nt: TGTGCCAGCAGTTACTCGGCTGGTTACAATGAGCAGTTCTTC
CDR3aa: CASSYSAGYNEQFF

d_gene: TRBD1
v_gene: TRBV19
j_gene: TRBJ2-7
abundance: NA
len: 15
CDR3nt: TGTGCCAGTAGTACCGGGACAGCAACGGGCTACGAGCAGTACTTC
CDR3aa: CASSTGTATGYEQYF

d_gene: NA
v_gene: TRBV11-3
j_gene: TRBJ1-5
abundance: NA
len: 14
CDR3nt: TGTGCCAGCAGCCGCGAGGTGACAAATCAGCCCCAGCATTTT
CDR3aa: CASSREVTNQPQHF

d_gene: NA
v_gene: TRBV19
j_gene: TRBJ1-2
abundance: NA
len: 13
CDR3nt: TGTGCCAGTAGTATGGGACCTGACTATGGCTACACCTTC
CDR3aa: CASSMGPDYGYTF

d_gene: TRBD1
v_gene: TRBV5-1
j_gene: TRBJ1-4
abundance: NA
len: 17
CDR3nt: TGCGCCAGCAGCTCGTCCCGGGACAGGGCCGGCTATGAAAAACTGTTTTTT
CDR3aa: CASSSSRDRAGYEKLFF

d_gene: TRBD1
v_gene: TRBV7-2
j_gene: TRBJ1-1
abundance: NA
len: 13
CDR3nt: TGTGCCAGCAGTCAACAGGGGGCTTCTGAAGCTTTCTTT
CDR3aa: CASSQQGASEAFF

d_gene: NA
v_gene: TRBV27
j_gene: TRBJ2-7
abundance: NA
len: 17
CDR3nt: TGTGCCAGCAGTCCGAGGGGCTTAAACAGGGCCTCCTACGAGCAGTACTTC
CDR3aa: CASSPRGLNRASYEQYF

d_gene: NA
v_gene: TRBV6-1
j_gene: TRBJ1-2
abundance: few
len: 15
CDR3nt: TGTGCCAGCAGGGATCAGGGGAGAACTAACTATGGCTACACCTTC
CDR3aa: CASRDQGRTNYGYTF